These T cell receptor beta chains were read from a single sample in a study of shared clonotypes between healthy human individuals. Sequencing was performed with immunoSEQ multiplex PCR; in TCRdb, only in-frame clones are kept and a portion is missing. The sample carries about 110,000 clones, around 68% recorded once. Material for sequencing was memory CD8+ T cells sorted from blood. The receptors were gathered from a woman aged 25 to 39 in good health. Both conserved end residues are part of each CDR3. D genes are given only for firm matches. Size values are once, few and many counts, or a class for expanded clones, and some rows have none.

V gene: TRBV29-1; clone size: NA; J gene: TRBJ1-5; D gene: NA; CDR3 protein: CSVGTENQPQHF; CDR3 DNA: TGCAGCGTCGGGACGGAGAATCAGCCCCAGCATTTT
V gene: TRBV28; clone size: NA; J gene: TRBJ1-5; D gene: NA; CDR3 protein: CASRRQENQPQHF; CDR3 DNA: TGTGCCAGCAGACGGCAGGAGAATCAGCCCCAGCATTTT
V gene: TRBV5-6; clone size: once; J gene: TRBJ1-1; D gene: NA; CDR3 protein: CASSWMMNTEAFF; CDR3 DNA: TGTGCCAGCAGCTGGATGATGAACACTGAAGCTTTCTTT
V gene: TRBV10-2; clone size: NA; J gene: TRBJ1-1; D gene: NA; CDR3 protein: CASRDWGSDTEAFF; CDR3 DNA: TGCGCCAGCAGGGATTGGGGTAGCGACACTGAAGCTTTCTTT
V gene: TRBV7-9; clone size: NA; J gene: TRBJ2-1; D gene: NA; CDR3 protein: CASQIGGGVEQFF; CDR3 DNA: TGTGCCAGCCAAATAGGGGGGGGCGTCGAGCAGTTCTTC
V gene: TRBV21-1; clone size: NA; J gene: TRBJ2-7; D gene: NA; CDR3 protein: CASSKEGQRTYEQYF; CDR3 DNA: TGTGCCAGCAGCAAAGAGGGGCAGAGAACCTACGAGCAGTACTTC
V gene: TRBV6-5; clone size: NA; J gene: TRBJ2-7; D gene: NA; CDR3 protein: CASSYTGWGSYEQYF; CDR3 DNA: TGTGCCAGCAGTTACACGGGTTGGGGGTCGTACGAGCAGTACTTC
V gene: TRBV5-6; clone size: NA; J gene: TRBJ2-4; D gene: NA; CDR3 protein: CASRRQTGLNIQYF; CDR3 DNA: TGTGCCAGCAGACGTCAAACAGGGCTAAACATTCAGTACTTC
V gene: TRBV5-5; clone size: many; J gene: TRBJ2-7; D gene: NA; CDR3 protein: CASSLDGSRSYEQYF; CDR3 DNA: TGTGCCAGCAGCTTGGATGGATCCCGCTCCTACGAGCAGTACTTC
V gene: TRBV9; clone size: many; J gene: TRBJ2-5; D gene: NA; CDR3 protein: CASSVAWGAETQYF; CDR3 DNA: TGTGCCAGCAGCGTAGCTTGGGGGGCCGAGACCCAGTACTTC
V gene: TRBV29-1; clone size: NA; J gene: TRBJ1-1; D gene: NA; CDR3 protein: CSVMSGQWGPGEAFF; CDR3 DNA: TGCAGCGTTATGTCCGGACAGTGGGGACCGGGTGAAGCTTTCTTT
V gene: TRBV5-1; clone size: NA; J gene: TRBJ2-7; D gene: TRBD1; CDR3 protein: CASSLATGVGYEQYF; CDR3 DNA: TGCGCCAGCAGCTTGGCTACAGGGGTGGGCTACGAGCAGTACTTC
V gene: TRBV7-8; clone size: many; J gene: TRBJ2-1; D gene: TRBD2; CDR3 protein: CASSLERAGGQRQFF; CDR3 DNA: TGTGCCAGCAGCTTAGAGCGAGCGGGAGGGCAAAGACAGTTCTTC
V gene: TRBV28; clone size: NA; J gene: TRBJ1-1; D gene: NA; CDR3 protein: CASSFRGEGTEAFF; CDR3 DNA: TGTGCCAGCAGTTTCAGGGGCGAGGGAACTGAAGCTTTCTTT
V gene: TRBV25-1; clone size: many; J gene: TRBJ1-5; D gene: NA; CDR3 protein: CASSDREGNQPQHF; CDR3 DNA: TGTGCCAGCAGTGACAGGGAGGGCAATCAGCCCCAGCATTTT
V gene: TRBV28; clone size: NA; J gene: TRBJ1-3; D gene: NA; CDR3 protein: CASSFLDTIYF; CDR3 DNA: TGTGCCAGCAGTTTTTTGGACACCATATATTTT
V gene: TRBV4-2; clone size: NA; J gene: TRBJ2-1; D gene: TRBD2; CDR3 protein: CASSQSGGTSYNEQFF; CDR3 DNA: TGTGCCAGCAGCCAAAGCGGGGGGACTTCCTACAATGAGCAGTTCTTC
V gene: TRBV21-1; clone size: NA; J gene: TRBJ2-1; D gene: NA; CDR3 protein: CASSKDRGTRYNEQFF; CDR3 DNA: TGTGCCAGCAGCAAAGACAGGGGGACACGGTACAATGAGCAGTTCTTC
V gene: TRBV28; clone size: once; J gene: TRBJ2-1; D gene: TRBD1; CDR3 protein: CASGDRGSRNEQFF; CDR3 DNA: TGTGCCAGCGGGGACAGGGGCAGTCGGAATGAGCAGTTCTTC
V gene: TRBV5-8; clone size: NA; J gene: TRBJ2-7; D gene: TRBD1; CDR3 protein: CASSPGTGGSSYEQYF; CDR3 DNA: TGTGCCAGCAGCCCCGGGACAGGGGGCAGCTCCTACGAGCAGTACTTC
V gene: TRBV5-1; clone size: many; J gene: TRBJ2-7; D gene: TRBD1; CDR3 protein: CASSIGQGSYEQYF; CDR3 DNA: TGCGCCAGCAGCATTGGACAGGGCTCCTACGAGCAGTACTTC
V gene: TRBV7-8; clone size: many; J gene: TRBJ2-1; D gene: NA; CDR3 protein: CASSLVGLGEQFF; CDR3 DNA: TGTGCCAGCAGCTTAGTAGGGTTGGGTGAGCAGTTCTTC
V gene: TRBV10-3; clone size: NA; J gene: TRBJ2-1; D gene: NA; CDR3 protein: CAISADSNEQFF; CDR3 DNA: TGTGCCATCAGTGCGGACAGCAATGAGCAGTTCTTC
V gene: TRBV6-6; clone size: NA; J gene: TRBJ2-7; D gene: TRBD2; CDR3 protein: CASSLRLAGAYEQYF; CDR3 DNA: TGTGCCAGCAGTCTCAGACTAGCGGGAGCCTACGAGCAGTACTTC
V gene: TRBV2; clone size: few; J gene: TRBJ1-1; D gene: NA; CDR3 protein: CASSPTGGENTEAFF; CDR3 DNA: TGTGCCAGCAGCCCGACTGGGGGGGAGAACACTGAAGCTTTCTTT
V gene: TRBV28; clone size: NA; J gene: TRBJ2-7; D gene: NA; CDR3 protein: CASSLWPRRTGYEQYF; CDR3 DNA: TGTGCCAGCAGTTTATGGCCGAGGAGAACGGGCTACGAGCAGTACTTC
V gene: TRBV7-9; clone size: NA; J gene: TRBJ1-2; D gene: NA; CDR3 protein: CASRGGLNPNYGYTF; CDR3 DNA: TGTGCCAGCAGGGGAGGACTAAACCCTAACTATGGCTACACCTTC
V gene: TRBV4-1; clone size: NA; J gene: TRBJ2-7; D gene: TRBD2; CDR3 protein: CASSQVPSGSVEQYF; CDR3 DNA: TGCGCCAGCAGCCAAGTCCCTAGCGGGAGCGTTGAGCAGTACTTC
V gene: TRBV29-1; clone size: NA; J gene: TRBJ2-7; D gene: TRBD2; CDR3 protein: CSVEGEQTSGAYEQYF; CDR3 DNA: TGCAGCGTTGAGGGGGAGCAGACTAGCGGGGCCTACGAGCAGTACTTC
V gene: TRBV20-1; clone size: NA; J gene: TRBJ2-1; D gene: NA; CDR3 protein: CSARDPNEQFF; CDR3 DNA: TGCAGTGCTAGAGATCCCAACGAGCAGTTCTTC
V gene: TRBV27; clone size: NA; J gene: TRBJ1-2; D gene: NA; CDR3 protein: CASSPGGGRVKSGYTF; CDR3 DNA: TGTGCCAGCAGCCCCGGGGGGGGCAGGGTGAAATCTGGCTACACCTTC
V gene: TRBV7-8; clone size: once; J gene: TRBJ1-6; D gene: NA; CDR3 protein: CASSLEVSGGALHF; CDR3 DNA: TGTGCCAGCAGCTTAGAAGTGTCGGGGGGTGCCCTCCACTTT
V gene: TRBV19; clone size: NA; J gene: TRBJ2-5; D gene: NA; CDR3 protein: CATREGNGETQYF; CDR3 DNA: TGTGCCACCCGTGAGGGGAATGGGGAGACCCAGTACTTC
V gene: TRBV11-2; clone size: once; J gene: TRBJ2-5; D gene: TRBD2; CDR3 protein: CASSSPSGEETQYF; CDR3 DNA: TGTGCCAGCAGCTCCCCTAGCGGTGAAGAGACCCAGTACTTC
V gene: TRBV6-5; clone size: many; J gene: TRBJ1-1; D gene: TRBD1; CDR3 protein: CASSAGGTEAFF; CDR3 DNA: TGTGCCAGCAGTGCAGGGGGCACTGAAGCTTTCTTT
V gene: TRBV13; clone size: few; J gene: TRBJ1-2; D gene: NA; CDR3 protein: CASSLERSHYGYTF; CDR3 DNA: TGTGCCAGCAGCTTAGAGCGCAGCCACTATGGCTACACCTTC
V gene: TRBV10-2; clone size: NA; J gene: TRBJ1-1; D gene: NA; CDR3 protein: CASFKTENTEAFF; CDR3 DNA: TGCGCCAGTTTCAAGACGGAAAACACTGAAGCTTTCTTT
V gene: TRBV29-1; clone size: NA; J gene: TRBJ2-5; D gene: TRBD2; CDR3 protein: CSVEGLAGIETQYF; CDR3 DNA: TGCAGCGTGGAAGGACTAGCGGGGATAGAGACCCAGTACTTC
V gene: TRBV2; clone size: few; J gene: TRBJ2-7; D gene: NA; CDR3 protein: CASSGENRFEQYF; CDR3 DNA: TGTGCCAGCAGTGGGGAGAACAGGTTCGAGCAGTACTTC
V gene: TRBV7-2; clone size: NA; J gene: TRBJ2-7; D gene: TRBD2; CDR3 protein: CASSHPGLAQEQYF; CDR3 DNA: TGTGCCAGCAGTCACCCGGGACTAGCTCAGGAGCAGTACTTC
V gene: TRBV19; clone size: NA; J gene: TRBJ1-1; D gene: TRBD1; CDR3 protein: CASSDRTGGPEAFF; CDR3 DNA: TGTGCCAGTAGCGATAGGACAGGGGGCCCTGAAGCTTTCTTT
V gene: TRBV4-2; clone size: NA; J gene: TRBJ2-7; D gene: TRBD2; CDR3 protein: CASSQDPASGIYEQYF; CDR3 DNA: TGTGCCAGCAGCCAAGACCCCGCTAGCGGGATCTACGAGCAGTACTTC
V gene: TRBV16; clone size: NA; J gene: TRBJ1-1; D gene: NA; CDR3 protein: CASSQLIWAANEAFF; CDR3 DNA: TGTGCCAGCAGCCAATTAATCTGGGCCGCCAATGAAGCTTTCTTT
V gene: TRBV27; clone size: few; J gene: TRBJ2-1; D gene: NA; CDR3 protein: CASSFSLENEQFF; CDR3 DNA: TGTGCCAGCAGTTTCAGTCTAGAAAATGAGCAGTTCTTC
V gene: TRBV7-6; clone size: NA; J gene: TRBJ2-7; D gene: NA; CDR3 protein: CASSLGTFYEQYF; CDR3 DNA: TGTGCCAGCAGCTTAGGGACTTTCTACGAGCAGTACTTC
V gene: TRBV28; clone size: few; J gene: TRBJ2-7; D gene: NA; CDR3 protein: CASSLNSFYEQYF; CDR3 DNA: TGTGCCAGCAGTTTAAACAGCTTCTACGAGCAGTACTTC
V gene: TRBV28; clone size: NA; J gene: TRBJ2-1; D gene: TRBD2; CDR3 protein: CASTSSGSPSSYNEQFF; CDR3 DNA: TGTGCCAGCACTTCCAGCGGGAGTCCCAGCTCCTACAATGAGCAGTTCTTC
V gene: TRBV7-9; clone size: NA; J gene: TRBJ2-3; D gene: NA; CDR3 protein: CASSLGIASSTDTQYF; CDR3 DNA: TGTGCCAGCAGCTTAGGGATAGCGTCTAGCACAGATACGCAGTATTTT
V gene: TRBV11-2; clone size: once; J gene: TRBJ1-1; D gene: NA; CDR3 protein: CASSSLDRTRGTEAFF; CDR3 DNA: TGTGCCAGCAGCTCACTCGACAGGACCCGGGGCACTGAAGCTTTCTTT
V gene: TRBV11-3; clone size: NA; J gene: TRBJ2-1; D gene: NA; CDR3 protein: CASSPSGKFRYNEQFF; CDR3 DNA: TGTGCCAGCAGCCCTTCGGGGAAGTTCAGGTACAATGAGCAGTTCTTC
V gene: TRBV11-2; clone size: NA; J gene: TRBJ2-1; D gene: TRBD2; CDR3 protein: CASSPYSGRDYEQFF; CDR3 DNA: TGTGCCAGCAGCCCCTATAGCGGGAGGGACTATGAGCAGTTCTTC
V gene: TRBV4-1; clone size: NA; J gene: TRBJ2-7; D gene: NA; CDR3 protein: CASSQGGLAVAYEQYF; CDR3 DNA: TGCGCCAGCAGCCAAGGAGGGCTAGCTGTTGCCTACGAGCAGTACTTC
V gene: TRBV2; clone size: NA; J gene: TRBJ2-1; D gene: NA; CDR3 protein: CASRVTGQNNEQFF; CDR3 DNA: TGTGCCAGCAGGGTAACGGGGCAGAACAATGAGCAGTTCTTC
V gene: TRBV5-1; clone size: NA; J gene: TRBJ2-7; D gene: NA; CDR3 protein: CASSLRRGSSEQYF; CDR3 DNA: TGCGCCAGCAGCTTGCGGCGGGGATCCTCGGAGCAGTACTTC
V gene: TRBV5-1; clone size: NA; J gene: TRBJ2-1; D gene: TRBD2; CDR3 protein: CASSLASGPLHEQFF; CDR3 DNA: TGCGCCAGCAGCTTGGCTAGCGGGCCCTTACATGAGCAGTTCTTC
V gene: TRBV6-1; clone size: NA; J gene: TRBJ2-3; D gene: NA; CDR3 protein: CASSVGSGTDTQYF; CDR3 DNA: TGTGCCAGCAGTGTGGGGAGTGGCACAGATACGCAGTATTTT
V gene: TRBV19; clone size: NA; J gene: TRBJ1-1; D gene: NA; CDR3 protein: CASTLGGRKAFF; CDR3 DNA: TGTGCCAGTACCCTGGGGGGCCGTAAAGCTTTCTTT
V gene: TRBV29-1; clone size: few; J gene: TRBJ2-7; D gene: TRBD1; CDR3 protein: CSVVTTGTGFGEQYF; CDR3 DNA: TGCAGCGTCGTGACGACCGGGACAGGTTTTGGGGAGCAGTACTTC
V gene: TRBV25-1; clone size: NA; J gene: TRBJ2-7; D gene: NA; CDR3 protein: CASSDQGSGRSAEQYF; CDR3 DNA: TGTGCCAGCAGTGATCAAGGGTCAGGGAGGTCAGCCGAGCAGTACTTC
V gene: TRBV19; clone size: NA; J gene: TRBJ1-4; D gene: NA; CDR3 protein: CASLTNEKLFF; CDR3 DNA: TGTGCCAGCCTAACTAATGAAAAACTGTTTTTT